One T cell receptor (beta chain) is described in this entry. The sample is drawn from a study of blood T cell repertoires in COVID-19. Study overall: Both acute and convalescent COVID-19 samples were obtained from the United States, Italy and Spain. PBMCs, B-cell-depleted T cells, or T cells were the source of the cDNA or gDNA that made up the material.

This CDR3 contains 14 residues. The germline V gene encodes CDR1 MNHEY and CDR2 SMNVEV (reference sequence). With V trimmed by 2 bases and J by 4 bases, 1 base remained unmatched. In the study's own analysis: The assay estimated nucleated cells by amplifying reference gene primers. Method: immunoSEQ multiplex PCR; TCRdb's copy keeps in-frame clones and lacks some. V and J calls and clone size are copied from that table; D and trimming were computed from the DNA. The sample lists about 40,000 clones, roughly 80% occurring once. The TCR sequence derives from a woman aged 65 to 85 with acute or convalescent COVID-19. The chain uses TRBV27 and TRBJ2-3, with TRBD2 matching 9 bases. Material for sequencing was peripheral blood. CDR3 DNA: TGTGCCAGCAGTTTAGCGGGGGGGGCAGATACGCAGTATTTT. It yields the protein CASSLAGGADTQYF.